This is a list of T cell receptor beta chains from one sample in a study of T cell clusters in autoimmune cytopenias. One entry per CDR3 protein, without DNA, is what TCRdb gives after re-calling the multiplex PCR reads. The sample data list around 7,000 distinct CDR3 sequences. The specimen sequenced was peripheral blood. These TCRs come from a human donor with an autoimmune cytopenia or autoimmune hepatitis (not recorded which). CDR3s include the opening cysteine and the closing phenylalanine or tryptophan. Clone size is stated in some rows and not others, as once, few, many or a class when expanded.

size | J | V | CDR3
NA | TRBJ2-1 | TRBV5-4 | CASSLTGLINEQFF
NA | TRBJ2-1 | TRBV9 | CASSVDHEQFF
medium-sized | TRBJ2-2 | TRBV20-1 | CSARSASETGELFF
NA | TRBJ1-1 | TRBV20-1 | CSARDSVPVNTEAFF
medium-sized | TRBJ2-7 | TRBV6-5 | CASTPGTGGSGEQYF
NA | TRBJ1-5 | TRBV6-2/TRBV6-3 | CASSYGRQPQHF
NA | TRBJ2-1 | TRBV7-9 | CASSQPGLAGTRPFF
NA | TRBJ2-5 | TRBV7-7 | CASSPGGTREETQYF
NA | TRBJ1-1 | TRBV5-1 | CASSLAGNTEAFF
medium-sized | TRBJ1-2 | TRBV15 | CATSRDKGAVEGYTF
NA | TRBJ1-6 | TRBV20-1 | CSARGGPGRDSPLHF
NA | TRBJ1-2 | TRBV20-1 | CSARDPQGVGYTF
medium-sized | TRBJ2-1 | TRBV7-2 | CASSLVHSLTSGTTHNEQFF
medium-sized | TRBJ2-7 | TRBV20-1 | CSARLGGAYEQYF
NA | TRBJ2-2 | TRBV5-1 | CASTGAGVSTGELFF
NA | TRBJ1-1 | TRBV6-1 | CASSEVIRGRPYAFF
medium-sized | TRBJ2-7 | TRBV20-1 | CSARDRGTPYEQYF
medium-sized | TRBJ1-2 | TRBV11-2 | CASSLGSSYYGYTF
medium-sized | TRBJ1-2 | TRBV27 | CASSPLGGRYGYTF
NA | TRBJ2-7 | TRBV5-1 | CASSLGDGGNEQYF
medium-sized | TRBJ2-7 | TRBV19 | CASSSPSYEQYF
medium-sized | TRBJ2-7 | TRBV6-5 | CASRTLLAAEQYF
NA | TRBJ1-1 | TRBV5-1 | CASSFPGAGVEAFF
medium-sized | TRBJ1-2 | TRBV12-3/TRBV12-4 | CASRQTGLDGYTF
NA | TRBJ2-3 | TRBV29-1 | CSVDRQGTDTQYF
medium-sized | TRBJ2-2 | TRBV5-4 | CASSTNRDGRTGELFF
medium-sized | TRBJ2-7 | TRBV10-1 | CASSAGSNEQYF
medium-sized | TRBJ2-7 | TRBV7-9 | CASSLSTGMGYEQYF
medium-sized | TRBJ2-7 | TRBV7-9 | CASSLVGGAGYEQYF
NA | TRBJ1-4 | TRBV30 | CATGGTGVNEKLFF
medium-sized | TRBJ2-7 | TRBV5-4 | CASSLGLAGEYEQYF
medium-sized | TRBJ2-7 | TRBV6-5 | CASSYDRGANEQYF
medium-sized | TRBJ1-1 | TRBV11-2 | CASSLERGHYWSNTEAFF
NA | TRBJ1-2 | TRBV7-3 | CASSLGTGEGYTF
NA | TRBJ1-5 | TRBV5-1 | CASSLGQGNSNQPQHF
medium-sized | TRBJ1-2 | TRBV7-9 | CASSFDNYGYTF
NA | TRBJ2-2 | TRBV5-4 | CASSFPGTSGSAGELFF
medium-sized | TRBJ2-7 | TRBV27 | CASSLSWLAGGFYEQYF
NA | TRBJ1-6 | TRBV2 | CASRGGGFSNSPLHF
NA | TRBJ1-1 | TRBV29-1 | CSVDGQGADTEAFF
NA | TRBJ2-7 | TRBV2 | CASRMRGSSYEQYF
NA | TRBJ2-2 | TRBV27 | CASRGRGTGELFF
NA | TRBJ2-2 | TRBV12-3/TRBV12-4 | CASSRNPGQGSGELFF
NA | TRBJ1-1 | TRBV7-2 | CASSLRGRTEAFF